A selection of T cell receptor beta chains follows, all from one sample in a study of cytomegalovirus exposure and HLA in healthy donors. The method was immunoSEQ multiplex PCR; TCRdb's version includes in-frame clones alone and lacks a portion of them. The data contain 170,000 or so clones, 80% of them singletons. Material for sequencing was PBMCs. Every receptor here comes from a boy aged 10-17 years in good health and CMV-seronegative. Each CDR3 is given with its conserved first and last residue. A D gene is named only where the DNA matches it firmly. Expanded clones are given a class, and other clones once, few, many or no size at all.

v_gene	abundance	len	d_gene	j_gene	CDR3aa	CDR3nt
TRBV4-2	once	17	TRBD1	TRBJ1-1	CASSHRKGTGVWTEAFF	TGTGCCAGCAGCCACAGAAAGGGGACAGGCGTCTGGACTGAAGCTTTCTTT
TRBV9	-	14	TRBD1	TRBJ1-1	CASSDSGGHNRAFF	TGTGCCAGCAGCGATTCAGGGGGACATAATCGAGCTTTCTTT
TRBV7-9	-	15	-	TRBJ1-2	CASSLEARASGGYTF	TGTGCCAGCAGCTTAGAGGCGAGGGCCTCGGGTGGCTACACCTTC
TRBV7-2	-	13	TRBD2	TRBJ2-7	CASSPARGGEQYF	TGTGCCAGCAGCCCGGCACGGGGGGGCGAGCAGTACTTC
TRBV29-1	once	13	TRBD1	TRBJ2-5	CSVGQGIGETQYF	TGCAGCGTTGGACAGGGGATCGGAGAGACCCAGTACTTC
TRBV28	once	15	-	TRBJ2-7	CASTPIGAGAYEQYF	TGTGCCAGCACCCCAATAGGGGCTGGGGCCTACGAGCAGTACTTC
TRBV18	-	16	-	TRBJ1-5	CASSQAASAANRPQHF	TGTGCCAGCTCCCAGGCAGCATCGGCAGCAAATCGGCCCCAGCATTTT
TRBV9	-	15	TRBD1	TRBJ1-2	CASSEQTGSAYGYTF	TGTGCCAGCAGCGAGCAGACAGGGTCGGCCTATGGCTACACCTTC
TRBV7-9	-	15	-	TRBJ1-2	CASSLGAGFPYGYTF	TGTGCCAGCAGCTTAGGGGCAGGATTTCCCTATGGCTACACCTTC
TRBV11-2	-	15	TRBD1	TRBJ1-1	CASSPRAGGKTEAFF	TGTGCCAGCAGCCCCCGTGCAGGGGGTAAAACTGAAGCTTTCTTT
TRBV25-1	-	15	-	TRBJ1-2	CASSEYGRDWGGYTF	TGTGCCAGCAGTGAATATGGGAGGGATTGGGGTGGCTACACCTTC
TRBV19	-	16	TRBD1	TRBJ2-7	CASSIAEDRPSYEQYF	TGTGCCAGTAGTATCGCAGAGGACAGGCCTTCCTACGAGCAGTACTTC